The clone carrying this T cell receptor beta chain was seen only once. This entry belongs to a study of PD-L1 blockade in urothelial cancer. Across the study: Blood analysis occurred 3 weeks (second dose) and 6 weeks after treatment start. T cells numbered a median of around 150,000 in the blood samples.

PCRs were each spiked with synthetic TCR analog templates. Sequencing used immunoSEQ multiplex PCR; TCRdb keeps in-frame clones, though not all of them. Found here are around 80,000 clones, approximately 90% of them singletons; the top ten hold about 0.91%. Time point here: peripheral blood 6 weeks after treatment start. This TCR was sampled from a woman older than 75 with urothelial cancer. This material consisted of PBMCs, taken around atezolizumab (anti-PD-L1) treatment.

In nucleotides, the CDR3 is TGTGCCAGCAGCGCGGCGGGGGAGACCCAGTACTTC. Translating it yields CASSAAGETQYF. The genes are TRBV7-9 and TRBJ2-5; perhaps TRBD2 as D (6 bases). Per the germline V gene, CDR1 is SEHNR and CDR2 is FQNEAQ (reference sequence). This CDR3 spans 12 amino acids. Trimming took off 5 bases at V and 5 bases at J, with 9 bases between the two ends.